This T cell receptor beta chain was observed in a study of CD8 T cells in Susac syndrome. TEMRA cells were FACS-enriched, with CD8+ and CD4+ T cells isolated negatively. Random hexamers were used to reverse transcribe the RNA input (about 0.5 to 1 ug). An immunoSEQ multiplex PCR generated amplified TCR beta CDR3 products spanning 54 Vbeta and 13 Jbeta. MiXCR, applied by TCRdb to the immunoSEQ multiplex PCR reads, yields one record per CDR3 protein. The sample yields roughly 300,000 distinct CDR3 sequences, 85% seen once. CDR3 length equals 15 residues. Germline loops: CDR1 GTSNPN, CDR2 SVGIG (reference sequence). With 3 bases removed from V and 4 bases from J, the gap between germline ends came to 16 bases.

This sequence originates from a human donor with multiple sclerosis. The chain carries TRBV30 and TRBJ2-1; perhaps TRBD2 as D (5 bases). Sequencing was done on a sample of CD8+ T cells from PBMCs. CDR3 sequence (DNA): TGTGCCTGGAGAGCGGCCGGGTGGCGGTACAATGAGCAGTTCTTC. Amino acid sequence: CAWRAAGWRYNEQFF.